Sequencing of this T cell receptor beta chain was carried out in a study of spatial heterogeneity in lung cancer. Study context: Each distinct TCR and UMI combination averaged more than ten appearances in raw reads.

This clonotype has a handful of counts. TCRdb called the 5' RACE reads again in MiXCR, with one record for every CDR3 protein. The table records tens of thousands of distinct CDR3 sequences, approximately 20% of them present only once. Germline V gene sequence: CDR1 MDHEN, CDR2 SYDVKM. V lost 3 bases, J lost 0 bases, and 14 bases lay in between. The CDR3 spans 17 residues. Sample time point: sample taken at primary tumor resection. Unsorted tumor, nontumor lung tissue or cryopreserved PBMC supplied the whole RNA. The TCR originated in a male donor with early-stage non-small cell lung cancer. The chain couples TRBV28 to TRBJ2-2; no reliable D call. Sequencing was performed on PBMCs, taken at surgery. CDR3 sequence: CASSFAGVKTNTGELFF. CDR3 nucleotide sequence: TGTGCCAGCAGTTTCGCAGGTGTAAAGACGAACACCGGGGAGCTGTTTTTT.